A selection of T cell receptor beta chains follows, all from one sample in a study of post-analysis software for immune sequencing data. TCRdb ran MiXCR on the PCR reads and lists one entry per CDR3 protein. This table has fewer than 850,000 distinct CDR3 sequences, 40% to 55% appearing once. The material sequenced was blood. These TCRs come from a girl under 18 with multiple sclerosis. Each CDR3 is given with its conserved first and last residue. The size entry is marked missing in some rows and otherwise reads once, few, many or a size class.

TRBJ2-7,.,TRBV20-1,CSATRGGRLDEQYF
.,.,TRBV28,CASRQGAYEQYF
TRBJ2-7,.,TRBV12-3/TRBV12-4,CASSRSPTSVREQYF
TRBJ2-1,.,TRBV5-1,CASSLEVSVYNEQFF
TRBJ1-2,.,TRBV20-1,CSARGRTGYGYTF
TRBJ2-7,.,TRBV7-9,CASSRKTAGTGSYEQYF
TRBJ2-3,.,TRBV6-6,CASSYGTGGEPDTQYF
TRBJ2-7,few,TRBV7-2,CASSPWATFVEQYF
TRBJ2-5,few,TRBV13,CASSLGPGLAGDSKTQYF
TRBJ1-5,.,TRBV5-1,CASSEGSLGQPQHF
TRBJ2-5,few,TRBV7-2,CASSLDRGQGQTQYF
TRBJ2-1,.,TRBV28,CASSLPRGLAGSTHYNEQFF
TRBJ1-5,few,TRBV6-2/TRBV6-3,CASSSGTAGVNQPQHF
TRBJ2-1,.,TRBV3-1,CASSDSPQGNEQFF
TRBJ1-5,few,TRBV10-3,CAISENKGQPQHF
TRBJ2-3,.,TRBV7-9,CASSPPGLNEQYF
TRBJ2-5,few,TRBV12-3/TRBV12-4,CASSLGVRDEQETQYF
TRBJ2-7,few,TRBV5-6,CASSSLPRYEQYF
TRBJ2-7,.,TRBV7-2,CASSLAGLGVPGREQYF
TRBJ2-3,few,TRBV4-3,CASSQGAPGGSTDTQYF
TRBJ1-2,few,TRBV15,CATSRHDRPGYTF
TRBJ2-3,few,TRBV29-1,CSVGWGRSTDTQYF
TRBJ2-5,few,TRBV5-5,CASSWDTSIAQYF
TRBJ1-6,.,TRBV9,CASSVGGGSPLHF
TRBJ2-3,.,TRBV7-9,CASSLLGGTSGRAEDTQYF
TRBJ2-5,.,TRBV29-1,CSVERQTETQYF
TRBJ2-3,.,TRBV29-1,CRPAGDTQYF
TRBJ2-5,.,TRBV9,CASSSRASSPSGQTQYF
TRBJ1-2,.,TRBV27,CASRYHRGQLYGYTF
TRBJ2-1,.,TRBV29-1,CSHGGGAANEQFF
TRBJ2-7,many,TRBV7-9,CASTDTGTYEQYF
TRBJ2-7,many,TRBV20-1,CSARDGTSGYEQYF
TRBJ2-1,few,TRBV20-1,CSARLAGGPRLPDAEQFF
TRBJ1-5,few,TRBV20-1,CSASVGRGSDQPQHF
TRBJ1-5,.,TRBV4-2,CASSQGGIQPQHF
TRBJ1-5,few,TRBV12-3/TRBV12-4,CASSLGGGGGQPQHF
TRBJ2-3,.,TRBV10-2,CASRVQGEPDTQYF
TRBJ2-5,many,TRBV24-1,CATSDLADRGLTETQYF
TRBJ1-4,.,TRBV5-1,CASSNGQVSDEKLFF
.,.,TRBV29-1,CSVGGTSGGETQYF
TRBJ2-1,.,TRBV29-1,CSVGPSGRGNEQFF
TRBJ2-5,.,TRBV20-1,CSARWTGQETQYF
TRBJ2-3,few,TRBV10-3,CAISETSGRALAQYF
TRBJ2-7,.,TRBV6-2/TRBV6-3,CASSYSNLDWGTEQYF